The TCR beta chain described here comes from a study of lymphopenia after photon versus proton radiotherapy. Study-level points and caveats: After the lymphocyte nadir, photon-treated repertoires showed oligoclonal expansion, especially of CD8+ Temra cells. Survival link was tested only in deceased patients; proton benefit remains a possibility. Relative stability marked proton patients; photon patients lost diversity and naive cells. A bigger post-nadir fall in TCR diversity correlated inversely with survival time in deceased patients.

Trimming shortened V by 6 bases and J by 2 bases, and 15 bases separated the two germline ends. The CDR3 is 15 residues long. The germline V gene encodes CDR1 ENHRY and CDR2 SYGVKD. Profiled with immunoSEQ multiplex PCR; TCRdb holds only in-frame clones, not every one. Counted here are 50,000 or so clones, roughly 90% occurring once; the ten biggest clones make up 15% to 20%. As concerns this clone: Its antigen is unknown.

The genes are TRBV10-3 and TRBJ2-3; D possibly corresponds to TRBD1 (6 bases). The specimen was peripheral blood, collected from a patient treated with photon-based radiotherapy. The origin of this receptor is a middle-aged woman with cholangiocarcinoma. DNA for the CDR3: TGTGCCATCAGAGAACAGGGTGGGGCCACAGATACGCAGTATTTT. As protein: CAIREQGGATDTQYF.